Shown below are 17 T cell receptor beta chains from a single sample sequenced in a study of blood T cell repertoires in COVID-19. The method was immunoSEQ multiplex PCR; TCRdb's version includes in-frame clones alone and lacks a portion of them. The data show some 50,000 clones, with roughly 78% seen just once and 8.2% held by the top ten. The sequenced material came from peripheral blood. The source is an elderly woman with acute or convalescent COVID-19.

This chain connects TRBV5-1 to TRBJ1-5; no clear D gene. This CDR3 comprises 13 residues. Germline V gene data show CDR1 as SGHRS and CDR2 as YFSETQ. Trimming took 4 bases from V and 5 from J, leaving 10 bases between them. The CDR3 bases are TGCGCCAGCAGCCTAAATATCGATCAGCCCCAGCATTTT. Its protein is CASSLNIDQPQHF.

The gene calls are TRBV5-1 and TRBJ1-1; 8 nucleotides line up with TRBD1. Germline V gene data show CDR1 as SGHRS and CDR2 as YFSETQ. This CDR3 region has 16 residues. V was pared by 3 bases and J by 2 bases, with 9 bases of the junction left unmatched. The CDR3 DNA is TGCGCCAGCAGCTGGACAGGGACGAAGGGAAACACTGAAGCTTTCTTT. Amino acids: CASSWTGTKGNTEAFF.

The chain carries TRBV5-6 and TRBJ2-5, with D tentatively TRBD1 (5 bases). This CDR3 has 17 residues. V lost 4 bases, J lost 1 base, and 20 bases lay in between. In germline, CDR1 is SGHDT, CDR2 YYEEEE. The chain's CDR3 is CASSPGQGRDFQETQYF. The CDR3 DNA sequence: TGTGCCAGCAGCCCAGGGCAGGGTAGAGACTTCCAAGAGACCCAGTACTTC.

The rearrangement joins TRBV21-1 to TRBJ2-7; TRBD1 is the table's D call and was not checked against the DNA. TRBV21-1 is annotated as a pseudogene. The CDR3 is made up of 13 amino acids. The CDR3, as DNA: TGTGCCAGCAGCAAATCCCATTGTTCCGAGCAGTACTTC. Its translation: CASSKSHCSEQYF.

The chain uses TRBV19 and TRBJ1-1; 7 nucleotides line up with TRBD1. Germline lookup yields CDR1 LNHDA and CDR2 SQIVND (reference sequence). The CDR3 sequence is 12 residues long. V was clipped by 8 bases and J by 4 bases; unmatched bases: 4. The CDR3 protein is CASATGLTEAFF. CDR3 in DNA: TGTGCCAGTGCGACAGGGCTCACTGAAGCTTTCTTT. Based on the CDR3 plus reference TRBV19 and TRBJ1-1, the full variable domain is DGGITQSPKYLFRKEGQNVTLSCEQNLNHDAMYWYRQDPGQGLRLIYYSQIVNDFQKGDIAEGYSVSREKKESFPLTVTSAQKNPTAFYLCASATGLTEAFFGQGTRLTVV.

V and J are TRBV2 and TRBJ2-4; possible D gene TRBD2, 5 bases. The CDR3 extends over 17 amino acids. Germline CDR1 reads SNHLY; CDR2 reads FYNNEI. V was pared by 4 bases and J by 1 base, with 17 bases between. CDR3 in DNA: TGTGCCAGCAGTGTGAGACTACTTACTGTGGCCAAAAACATTCAGTACTTC. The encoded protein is CASSVRLLTVAKNIQYF.

In DNA form, the CDR3 reads TGTGCCAGCAGCCCACCCCAGACTAGCGGGAGTAAGAATGAGCAGTTCTTC. Its translation is CASSPPQTSGSKNEQFF. This chain joins TRBV14 and TRBJ2-1; 12 bases line up with TRBD2. V lost 4 bases to trimming and J lost 7 bases; unmatched junction nucleotides: 11. CDR1 is SGHDN and CDR2 is FVKESK in the germline V gene. The CDR3 totals 17 residues.

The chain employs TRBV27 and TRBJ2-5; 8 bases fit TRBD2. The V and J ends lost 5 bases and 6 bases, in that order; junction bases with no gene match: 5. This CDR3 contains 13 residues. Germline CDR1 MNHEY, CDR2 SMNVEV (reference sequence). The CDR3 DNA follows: TGTGCCAGCAGTGATAGCGGGGTGAAGACCCAGTACTTC. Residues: CASSDSGVKTQYF.

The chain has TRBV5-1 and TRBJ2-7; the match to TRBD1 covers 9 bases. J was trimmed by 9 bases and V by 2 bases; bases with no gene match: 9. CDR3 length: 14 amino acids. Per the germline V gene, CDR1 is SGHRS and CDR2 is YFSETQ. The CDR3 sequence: CASSFLDRGSGQYF. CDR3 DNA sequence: TGCGCCAGCAGCTTTTTGGACAGGGGTTCGGGGCAGTACTTC.

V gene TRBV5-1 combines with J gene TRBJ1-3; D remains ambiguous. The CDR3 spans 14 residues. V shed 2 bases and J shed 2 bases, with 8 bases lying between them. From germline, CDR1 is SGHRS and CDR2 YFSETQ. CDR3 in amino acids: CASSFDTPGNTIYF. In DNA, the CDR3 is TGCGCCAGCAGCTTCGACACTCCTGGAAACACCATATATTTT.

The CDR3 protein is CASSLAEGANVLTF. DNA for the CDR3: TGTGCCAGCAGCTTAGCGGAGGGGGCCAACGTCCTGACTTTC. V and J are TRBV7-9 and TRBJ2-6; D call uncertain. Germline V gives CDR1 SEHNR, CDR2 FQNEAQ (reference sequence). The length of the CDR3 is 14 residues. V was trimmed by 0 bases and J by 4 bases, leaving 4 bases between them.

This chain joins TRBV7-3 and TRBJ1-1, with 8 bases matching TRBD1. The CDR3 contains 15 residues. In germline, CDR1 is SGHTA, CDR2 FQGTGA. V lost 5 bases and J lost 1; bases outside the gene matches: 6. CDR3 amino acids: CASSATQGANTEAFF. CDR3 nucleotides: TGTGCCAGCAGCGCGACGCAGGGGGCGAACACTGAAGCTTTCTTT. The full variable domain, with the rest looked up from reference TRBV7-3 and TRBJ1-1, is GAGVSQTPSNKVTEKGKYVELRCDPISGHTALYWYRQSLGQGPEFLIYFQGTGAADDSGLPNDRFFAVRPEGSVSTLKIQRTERGDSAVYLCASSATQGANTEAFFGQGTRLTVV.

The CDR3 nucleotides are TGTGCCAGCAGTACAGGCGCAACTAATGAAAAACTGTTTTTT. Its translation: CASSTGATNEKLFF. This chain connects TRBV28 to TRBJ1-4; D is possibly TRBD1 (5 bases). The CDR3 loop spans 14 amino acids. CDR1 is MDHEN and CDR2 is SYDVKM in the germline V gene. Deletions cut 5 bases from V and 0 bases from J, with 7 bases between.

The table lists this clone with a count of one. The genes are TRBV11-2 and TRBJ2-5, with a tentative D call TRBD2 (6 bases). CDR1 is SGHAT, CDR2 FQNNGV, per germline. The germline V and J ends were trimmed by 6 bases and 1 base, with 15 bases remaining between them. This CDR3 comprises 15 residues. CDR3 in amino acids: CASRWLAFPQETQYF. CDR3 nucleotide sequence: TGTGCCAGCAGGTGGCTAGCGTTTCCCCAAGAGACCCAGTACTTC. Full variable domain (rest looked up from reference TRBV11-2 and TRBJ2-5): EAGVAQSPRYKIIEKRQSVAFWCNPISGHATLYWYQQILGQGPKLLIQFQNNGVVDDSQLPKDRFSAERLKGVDSTLKIQPAKLEDSAVYLCASRWLAFPQETQYFGPGTRLLVL.

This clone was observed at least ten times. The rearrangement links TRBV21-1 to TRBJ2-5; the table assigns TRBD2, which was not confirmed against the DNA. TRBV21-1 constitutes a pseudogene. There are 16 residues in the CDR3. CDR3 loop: CASSSGRAPSRETQYF. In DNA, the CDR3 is TGTGCCAGCAGCAGCGGGAGGGCCCCCTCCCGGGAGACCCAGTACTTC.

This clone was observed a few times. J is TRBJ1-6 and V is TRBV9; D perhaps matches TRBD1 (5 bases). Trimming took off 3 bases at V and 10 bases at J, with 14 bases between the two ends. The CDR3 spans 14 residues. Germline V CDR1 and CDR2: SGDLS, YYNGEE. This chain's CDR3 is CASSEGTLGSPLHF. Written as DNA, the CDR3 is TGTGCCAGCAGCGAGGGGACTCTCGGGTCACCCCTCCACTTT. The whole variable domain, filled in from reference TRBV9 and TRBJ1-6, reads DSGVTQTPKHLITATGQRVTLRCSPRSGDLSVYWYQQSLDQGLQFLIQYYNGEERAKGNILERFSAQQFPDLHSELNLSSLELGDSALYFCASSEGTLGSPLHFGNGTRLTVT.

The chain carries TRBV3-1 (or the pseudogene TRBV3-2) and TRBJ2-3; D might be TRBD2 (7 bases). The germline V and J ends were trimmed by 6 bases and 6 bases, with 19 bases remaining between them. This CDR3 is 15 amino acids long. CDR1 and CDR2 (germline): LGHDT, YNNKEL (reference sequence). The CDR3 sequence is CASSFGGGAGDTQYF. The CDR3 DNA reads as TGTGCCAGCAGTTTCGGTGGGGGGGCAGGGGATACGCAGTATTTT.